These 31 T cell receptor beta chains were sequenced from one sample in a study of response to subunit inactivated influenza vaccine. TCRdb re-called the RT-PCR reads through MiXCR, storing one row per CDR3 protein. The sample consists of 650,000 to 850,000 distinct CDR3 sequences, roughly 14% of them appearing once. The source was PBMCs from blood, collected 14 to 15 days before vaccination. These receptors all stem from a man between 50 and 59 years old who received an inactivated influenza vaccine.

This clonotype was counted at least ten times. The chain carries TRBV10-3 and TRBJ2-3, with D perhaps TRBD2 (6 bases). The CDR3 contains 14 residues. Germline V gives CDR1 ENHRY, CDR2 SYGVKD. Trimming pared 8 bases from V and 2 bases from J, leaving 14 bases between. The CDR3 loop reads CAIRRGLDTDTQYF. The CDR3 region has the DNA TGTGCCATCCGGCGGGGACTTGACACAGATACGCAGTATTTT.

This clonotype was seen only a few times. V gene TRBV29-1 combines with J gene TRBJ2-2; 12 bases are shared with TRBD1. V was pared by 1 base and J by 4 bases, with 7 bases of the junction left unmatched. CDR1 is SQVTM and CDR2 is ANQGSEA in the germline V gene. This CDR3 spans 17 amino acids. The CDR3 loop reads CSVEGTRDRGRTGELFF. In nucleotides, the CDR3 is TGCAGCGTTGAAGGCACCCGGGACAGGGGGCGCACCGGGGAGCTGTTTTTT.

This clonotype turned up a few times. The chain uses TRBV24-1 and TRBJ2-1; tentative D call: TRBD2 (6 bases). CDR1 and CDR2 (germline): KGHDR, SFDVKD. The CDR3 extends over 16 amino acids. The germline V and J ends were trimmed by 0 bases and 2 bases, with 10 bases remaining between them. For the CDR3, the DNA is TGTGCCACCAGTGATTTGGGAGGGGTGGCCTACAATGAGCAGTTCTTC. Amino acid sequence: CATSDLGGVAYNEQFF.

The chain links TRBV7-2 to TRBJ2-5; D unresolved. V lost 5 bases to trimming and J lost 7 bases, with 17 bases between them. Germline V gives CDR1 SGHTA, CDR2 FQGNSA. This CDR3 region has 14 residues. CDR3 sequence: CASSRGGSSGTQYF. DNA of the CDR3: TGTGCCAGCAGCCGTGGTGGGTCCTCGGGGACCCAGTACTTC.

The CDR3 DNA is TGTGCCAGCAGCTTAGACCCCGGGACAGACAATGAGCAGTTCTTC. Protein sequence: CASSLDPGTDNEQFF. This chain uses TRBV7-3 with TRBJ2-1, with 7 bases matching TRBD1. Germline lookup yields CDR1 SGHTA and CDR2 FQGTGA. J lost 5 bases, V lost 2 bases, and 6 bases had no gene match. The CDR3 sequence is 15 residues long.

This clonotype was found many times. This sequence joins TRBV28 and TRBJ2-7; unclear D gene. CDR3 size: 11 residues. Between the trimmed V and J ends, which lost 6 bases and 2 bases, there was a span of 5 bases. Looked up from germline, CDR1 is MDHEN and CDR2 is SYDVKM. This chain's CDR3 is CASSRAYEQYF. In nucleotides, the CDR3 is TGTGCCAGCAGCCGGGCCTACGAGCAGTACTTC.

The V call is TRBV30, the J call TRBJ2-7; unclear D gene. Per germline, CDR1 GTSNPN and CDR2 SVGIG (reference sequence). V lost 2 bases to trimming and J lost 1 base, with 12 bases between them. This CDR3 has 14 residues. CDR3: CAWSLVGVSYEQYF. For the CDR3, the DNA is TGTGCCTGGAGTCTGGTTGGGGTTTCCTACGAGCAGTACTTC.

A few counts support this clonotype. The chain couples TRBV6-2 or TRBV6-3 to TRBJ1-1, with unresolved D. The CDR3 totals 16 residues. From germline, CDR1 is MNHEY and CDR2 SVGEGT. The germline V and J ends were trimmed by 0 bases and 5 bases, with 16 bases remaining between them. The CDR3 nucleotides read TGTGCCAGCAGTTACTCGAGGCCGAGGGTGGGAACTGAAGCTTTCTTT. Its protein product is CASSYSRPRVGTEAFF.

The genes are TRBV5-1 and TRBJ2-3; perhaps TRBD1 as D (5 bases). With 3 bases removed from V and 0 bases from J, the gap between germline ends came to 20 bases. This CDR3 has 18 residues. CDR1 is SGHRS, CDR2 YFSETQ, per germline. This chain's CDR3 is CASSSAVDRERSTDTQYF. The CDR3 coding sequence is TGCGCCAGCAGCTCGGCCGTAGACAGAGAGCGTAGCACAGATACGCAGTATTTT.

The count of this clonotype is one. The CDR3 nucleotides are TGTGCCAGCAGTGGGACAGAAAAAAGTTCACCCCTCCACTTT. Protein product: CASSGTEKSSPLHF. V is TRBV2 and J is TRBJ1-6; possibly TRBD1 for D (6 bases). Trimming stripped 4 bases from V and 9 bases from J, with 13 bases between. This CDR3 has 14 residues. CDR1 and CDR2 from the germline V gene are SNHLY and FYNNEI.

This clonotype showed up just a few times. This chain connects TRBV7-2 to TRBJ1-4, with D maybe TRBD1 (6 bases). Germline-derived CDR1 and CDR2 are SGHTA and FQGNSA. The CDR3 loop spans 15 amino acids. V lost 0 bases, J lost 5 bases, and 10 bases lay in between. CDR3 DNA: TGTGCCAGCAGCTTAGCAGGGGGTCCGAATGAAAAACTGTTTTTT. Translating it yields CASSLAGGPNEKLFF.

The rearrangement joins TRBV11-2 to TRBJ1-6, with 10 bases matching TRBD1. V lost 6 bases and J lost 7; bases outside the gene matches: 3. Germline V lookup: CDR1 SGHAT, CDR2 FQNNGV. The CDR3 has 14 residues. Here the CDR3 DNA reads TGTGCCAGCAGTATGGACAGGGGGAATTCACCCCTCCACTTT. It yields the protein CASSMDRGNSPLHF.

The V and J genes are TRBV5-1 and TRBJ2-1; unclear D gene. The germline gives CDR1 SGHRS, CDR2 YFSETQ. Trimming removed 3 bases at V and 5 bases at J, with 12 bases between. The CDR3 length is 14 residues. Here the CDR3 DNA reads TGCGCCAGCAGCTCCGATCTCATTAACAATGAGCAGTTCTTC. As protein: CASSSDLINNEQFF.

V usage is TRBV28 and J usage is TRBJ2-2, with a weak D call TRBD2 (7 bases). The germline V gene encodes CDR1 MDHEN and CDR2 SYDVKM. With 6 bases removed from V and 5 bases from J, the gap between germline ends came to 19 bases. CDR3 length equals 16 residues. For the CDR3, the DNA is TGTGCCAGCAGCACCCCGGGGGGCAGTTTGACCGGGGAGCTGTTTTTT. Its translation is CASSTPGGSLTGELFF.

This clonotype appeared many times. The J gene is TRBJ1-3, the V gene TRBV12-3 or TRBV12-4; no clear D gene. The CDR3 sequence is 15 residues long. Deletions cut 5 bases from V and 0 bases from J, with 11 bases between. CDR3 loop: CASSPRHSSGNTIYF. CDR3 DNA sequence: TGTGCCAGCAGTCCCCGACATAGCTCTGGAAACACCATATATTTT.

A remark on this clonotype: An end of the junction differs from the germline gene, which may be a read error. The rearrangement joins TRBV12-3 or TRBV12-4 to TRBJ1-5; D is uncertain. CDR3 size: 13 residues. CDR3 loop: CASSPYGNQPQRF. Written as DNA, the CDR3 is TGTGCCAGCAGTCCATATGGCAATCAGCCCCAGCGTTTT.

The chain uses TRBV2 and TRBJ2-1; 7 nucleotides agree with TRBD1. The CDR3 length is 15 residues. CDR1 is SNHLY, CDR2 FYNNEI, per germline. The J segment lost 6 bases and the V segment lost 6 bases, leaving 11 bases of the junction unmatched. CDR3 DNA: TGTGCCAGCAGCGCGGACAGGCTCCCGGCCAATGAGCAGTTCTTC. Translated: CASSADRLPANEQFF.

The CDR3 region is CASSGQIEQYF. The CDR3 DNA reads as TGTGCCAGCAGCGGACAGATCGAGCAGTACTTC. The rearrangement uses TRBV25-1 and TRBJ2-7, with a possible D match to TRBD1 (6 bases). The CDR3 sequence is 11 residues long. Germline V gene sequence: CDR1 MGHDK, CDR2 SYGVNS. The ends were cut back, 6 bases at V and 6 bases at J, with 9 bases in the middle.

This clonotype was counted a few times. The chain combines TRBV18 with TRBJ1-6, with D maybe TRBD1 (5 bases). V dropped 5 bases and J dropped 6 bases, with 14 bases sitting between them. CDR1 is KGHSH and CDR2 is LQKENI in the germline V gene. This CDR3 is 15 amino acids long. The CDR3 DNA reads as TGTGCCAGCTCATCCGGGGGTGGTGGTAATTCACCCCTCCACTTT. Translation gives CASSSGGGGNSPLHF.

This chain links TRBV3-1 with TRBJ2-1; TRBD1 agrees at 9 bases. CDR1 and CDR2 (germline): LGHDT, YNNKEL (reference sequence). V lost 6 bases, J lost 9 bases, and 6 bases stayed unmatched. This CDR3 is built from 13 residues. DNA for the CDR3: TGTGCCAGCAGTCCAAGGGACAGGGTTGAGCAGTTCTTC. This encodes CASSPRDRVEQFF.

This clonotype was counted between two and nine times. This chain joins TRBV20-1 and TRBJ1-2; TRBD1 aligns across 8 bases. The length of the CDR3 is 15 residues. V trimming: 0 bases; J trimming: 5 bases; junction bases outside the gene matches: 8. Germline assignment: CDR1 DFQATT and CDR2 SNEGSKA (reference sequence). The CDR3 is CSARETGVNGYGYTF. CDR3 DNA: TGCAGTGCTAGAGAGACAGGGGTGAACGGGTATGGCTACACCTTC.

This clonotype was observed a few times. The rearrangement uses TRBV10-3 and TRBJ2-1; D perhaps matches TRBD2 (6 bases). The CDR3 is made up of 15 amino acids. Trimming removed 4 bases at V and 3 bases at J, with 13 bases between. Germline V gene data show CDR1 as ENHRY and CDR2 as SYGVKD. CDR3 region: CAISGSGANYNEQFF. CDR3 DNA sequence: TGTGCCATCAGTGGATCGGGAGCTAACTACAATGAGCAGTTCTTC.

This clonotype was counted many times. V usage is TRBV2 and J usage is TRBJ2-2; TRBD2 might be the D (6 bases). The V gene lost 5 bases and the J gene lost 4 bases, with 11 bases spanning the gap. Germline-derived CDR1 and CDR2 are SNHLY and FYNNEI. This CDR3 region has 14 residues. The CDR3 sequence: CASSKTRFTGELFF. Here the CDR3 DNA reads TGTGCCAGCAGTAAGACTAGGTTCACCGGGGAGCTGTTTTTT.

This clonotype was detected a few times. The chain uses TRBV2 and TRBJ2-2; a possible D gene is TRBD2 (5 bases). The CDR3 loop spans 14 amino acids. Germline CDR1 SNHLY, CDR2 FYNNEI. V lost 7 bases, J lost 8 bases, and 17 bases lay in between. The CDR3 DNA sequence: TGTGCCAGCATTTGGAGGCCCGATGGGGGGGAGCTGTTTTTT. The encoded protein is CASIWRPDGGELFF.

This clonotype was counted only a few times. The chain has TRBV5-1 and TRBJ2-5; TRBD1 matches 9 bases. The germline V gene has CDR1 SGHRS and CDR2 YFSETQ. The CDR3 has 16 amino acids. V gave up 4 bases and J gave up 1 base; unmatched junction bases: 8. The CDR3 nucleotides are TGCGCCAGCAGCCCCGGACAGGGGAGTTTCCAAGAGACCCAGTACTTC. This sequence encodes CASSPGQGSFQETQYF.

The chain joins TRBV27 to TRBJ2-3; 9 positions match TRBD2. CDR1 MNHEY and CDR2 SMNVEV come from the germline V gene (reference sequence). The ends lost 0 bases at V and 4 bases at J; junction bases unmatched: 2. The length of the CDR3 is 15 residues. CDR3 in amino acids: CASSLSLAGADTQYF. The CDR3, as DNA: TGTGCCAGCAGTTTATCGTTAGCGGGGGCAGATACGCAGTATTTT.

This chain uses TRBV10-3 with TRBJ2-3; 13 bases match TRBD2. This CDR3 comprises 17 residues. The J segment lost 1 base and the V segment lost 6 bases, leaving 7 bases of the junction unmatched. CDR1 is ENHRY and CDR2 is SYGVKD in the germline V gene. The CDR3 DNA sequence: TGTGCCATCAGCCGGACTAGCGGGGGAGCGGGCACAGATACGCAGTATTTT. Translation gives CAISRTSGGAGTDTQYF.

A few counts support this clonotype. This chain connects TRBV4-2 to TRBJ2-1; 12 bases are shared with TRBD2. This CDR3 spans 14 amino acids. Germline trimming cut 4 bases from V and 9 bases from J; bases unmatched to any gene: 4. Germline assignment: CDR1 LGHNA and CDR2 YNFKEQ. The CDR3, as DNA: TGTGCCAGCAGCCGTGGACTAGCGGGATTTGAGCAGTTCTTC. Protein product: CASSRGLAGFEQFF.

The chain combines TRBV7-2 with TRBJ2-3; 7 nucleotides align to TRBD2. CDR3 size: 16 residues. J was trimmed by 5 bases and V by 2 bases; bases with no gene match: 10. Germline CDR1 reads SGHTA; CDR2 reads FQGNSA. CDR3 region: CASSLSFAGVGDTQYF. DNA for the CDR3: TGTGCCAGCAGCTTAAGCTTTGCGGGAGTGGGAGATACGCAGTATTTT.

This chain joins TRBV27 and TRBJ2-3; D gene uncertain. This CDR3 is built from 16 residues. V was cut by 0 bases and J by 2 bases, with 12 bases left in between. Germline lookup yields CDR1 MNHEY and CDR2 SMNVEV (reference sequence). The CDR3 region is CASSLSYRVPTDTQYF. CDR3 coding DNA: TGTGCCAGCAGTTTATCCTATAGGGTACCCACAGATACGCAGTATTTT.

This clonotype came up a few times. The chain carries TRBV15 and TRBJ2-7; 8 bases are shared with TRBD2. The V and J ends lost 9 bases and 3 bases, in that order; junction bases with no gene match: 10. The germline V gene has CDR1 LNHNV and CDR2 YYDKDF (reference sequence). The CDR3 is made up of 14 amino acids. The CDR3 coding sequence is TGTGCCACTGCCCCGGGACTAGTCGACTACGAGCAGTACTTC. Its translation: CATAPGLVDYEQYF.